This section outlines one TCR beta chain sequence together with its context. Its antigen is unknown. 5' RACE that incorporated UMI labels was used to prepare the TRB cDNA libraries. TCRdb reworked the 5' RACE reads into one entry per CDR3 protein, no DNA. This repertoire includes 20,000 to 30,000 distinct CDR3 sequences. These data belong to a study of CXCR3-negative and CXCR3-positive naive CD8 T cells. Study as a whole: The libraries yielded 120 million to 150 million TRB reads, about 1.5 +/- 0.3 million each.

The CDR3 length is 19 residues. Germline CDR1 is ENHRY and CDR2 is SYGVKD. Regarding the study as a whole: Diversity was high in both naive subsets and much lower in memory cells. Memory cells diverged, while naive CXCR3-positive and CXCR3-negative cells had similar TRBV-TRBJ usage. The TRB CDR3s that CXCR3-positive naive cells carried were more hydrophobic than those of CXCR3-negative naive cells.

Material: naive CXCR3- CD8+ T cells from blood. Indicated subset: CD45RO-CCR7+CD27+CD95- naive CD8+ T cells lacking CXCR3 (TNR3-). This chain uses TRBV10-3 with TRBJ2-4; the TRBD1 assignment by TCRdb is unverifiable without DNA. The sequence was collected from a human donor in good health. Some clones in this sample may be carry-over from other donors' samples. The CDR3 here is CAISTTGTGTEGAKNIQYF.